This T cell receptor (beta chain) was observed in a study of early T cells in non-severe SARS-CoV-2 infection. This clonotype was counted ten times or more. This CDR3 has 14 amino acids. After removal of 8 bases from V and 4 bases from J, the junction contained 6 bases not matched to a gene. Germline V gene lookup returns CDR1 ENHRY and CDR2 SYGVKD. TCRdb re-called the 5' RACE reads through MiXCR, storing one row per CDR3 protein. The data contain some 66,000 distinct CDR3 sequences, around 9% of them singletons. The chain recombines TRBV10-3 with TRBJ2-2; 8 positions match TRBD2. Sequenced sample: whole blood. The sequence derives from an adult who was a healthcare worker with PCR-confirmed SARS-CoV-2 infection or an uninfected control (not recorded which). CDR3 bases: TGTGCCATCGGAGCGGGAGACCTCACCGGGGAGCTGTTTTTT. As protein: CAIGAGDLTGELFF.